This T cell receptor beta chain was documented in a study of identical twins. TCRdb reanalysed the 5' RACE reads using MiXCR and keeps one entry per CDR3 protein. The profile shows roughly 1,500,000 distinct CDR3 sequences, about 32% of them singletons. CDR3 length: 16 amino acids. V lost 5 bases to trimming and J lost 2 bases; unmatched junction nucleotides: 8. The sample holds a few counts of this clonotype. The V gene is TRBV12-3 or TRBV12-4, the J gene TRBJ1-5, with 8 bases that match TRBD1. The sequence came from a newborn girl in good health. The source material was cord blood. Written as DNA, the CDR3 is TGTGCCAGCAGTCCTCCGACAGGGGTAGGCAATCAGCCCCAGCATTTT. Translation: CASSPPTGVGNQPQHF.